A selection of T cell receptor beta chains follows, all from one sample in a study of T-cell memory formation after mild COVID-19. TCRdb processed the 5' RACE reads anew with MiXCR; each CDR3 protein has one entry. Of tens of thousands of distinct CDR3 sequences listed, under 8% were seen once; the top ten hold approximately 29%. The specimen sequenced was PBMCs or a T cell subset sorted from them (not recorded which). These receptors were collected from a man younger than 30 who had mild COVID-19 (a few samples of this study predate the infection). Cell type and time point are not known. Each CDR3 is given with its conserved first and last residue. A D gene is named only where the DNA matches it firmly. Part of the rows lack a size; the others show once, few, many or a class for expanded clones.

size	V	J	D	DNA	CDR3
many	TRBV7-2	TRBJ1-3	NA	TGTGCCAGCAGCTCAGGGAACTCTGGAAACACCATATATTTT	CASSSGNSGNTIYF
few	TRBV28	TRBJ2-1	TRBD2	TGTGCCAGCAGCCAGGGACTAGCGGGCGGGTTCTTC	CASSQGLAGGFF
many	TRBV20-1	TRBJ2-3	TRBD2	TGCAGTGCCAGTCAGACTAGCGGCCTCACAGATACGCAGTATTTT	CSASQTSGLTDTQYF
many	TRBV6-2/TRBV6-3	TRBJ1-1	NA	TGTGCCAGTCGCAGGCCCCCGGGTACTGAAGCTTTCTTT	CASRRPPGTEAFF
many	TRBV27	TRBJ1-1	TRBD1	TGTGCCAGCAGTCCCAGGGACAGGGGCCTGATCTTT	CASSPRDRGLIF
many	TRBV12-3/TRBV12-4	TRBJ1-1	NA	TGTGCCAGCAGCGTCAGGGAATTGAACACTGAAGCTTTCTTT	CASSVRELNTEAFF
many	TRBV9	TRBJ2-5	TRBD1	TGTGCCAGCAGCGGCTGGGGACAGGGGAGAGGAGGAGAGACCCAGTACTTC	CASSGWGQGRGGETQYF
many	TRBV12-3/TRBV12-4	TRBJ1-6	NA	TGTGCCAGCAGTTGGACGAGGACTTCACCCCTCCACTTT	CASSWTRTSPLHF
NA	TRBV7-3	TRBJ2-2	TRBD2	TGTGCCAGCAGCCTCAGCGGGGGACACACCGGGGAGCTGTTTTTT	CASSLSGGHTGELFF
few	TRBV20-1	TRBJ1-1	TRBD1	TGCAGTGCTAGAGATGGGGACAGGGGGCAAGCTTTCTTT	CSARDGDRGQAFF
medium-sized	TRBV6-1	TRBJ2-5	TRBD2	TGTGCCAGCAGTGAACTAGCGGGGGGGCAAGAGACCCAGTACTTC	CASSELAGGQETQYF
few	TRBV4-2	TRBJ2-2	NA	TGTGCCAGCAGCCAAGTCGGAGGGGGGCCTAACACCGGGGAGCTGTTTTTT	CASSQVGGGPNTGELFF
NA	TRBV7-2	TRBJ2-3	NA	TGTGCCAGCAGCTTATCAACTAACACAGATACGCAGTATTTT	CASSLSTNTDTQYF
many	TRBV6-1	TRBJ2-7	NA	TGTGCCAGCAGTGAAGAGTTCCGGGGGAAGCAGTACTTC	CASSEEFRGKQYF
NA	TRBV7-9	TRBJ2-3	TRBD2	TGTGCCAGCAGCCCCCGGAGTAGCGGGAACACAGATACGCAGTATTTT	CASSPRSSGNTDTQYF
few	TRBV10-3	TRBJ1-1	TRBD1	TGTGCCATCAGCCGCGGGACAGTGAACACTGAAGCTTTCTTT	CAISRGTVNTEAFF
NA	TRBV5-1	TRBJ2-3	TRBD2	TGCGCCAGCAGCTTAGCGGGGGGGAGCACAGATACGCAGTATTTT	CASSLAGGSTDTQYF
many	TRBV28	TRBJ2-3	TRBD1	TGTGCCAGCAGTTCCGACAGGGTTACGCAGTATTTT	CASSSDRVTQYF
many	TRBV5-1	TRBJ2-1	TRBD1	TGCGCCAGCAGTCAGGGGGCCCTAACCTACAATGAGCAGTTCTTC	CASSQGALTYNEQFF
many	TRBV7-9	TRBJ2-5	TRBD2	TGTGCCAGCAGCTCCGATGGCGGGGGGGCCTTAGAGACCCAGTACTTC	CASSSDGGGALETQYF
many	TRBV15	TRBJ2-3	TRBD2	TGTGCCACCAGCAGACTTGGGACTAGCGTCGGGAGGACGCAGTATTTT	CATSRLGTSVGRTQYF
many	TRBV6-2/TRBV6-3	TRBJ2-3	NA	TGTGCCAGTCACGTGGGATCAGACACGACAGATACGCAGTATTTT	CASHVGSDTTDTQYF
many	TRBV5-1	TRBJ2-2	NA	TGCGCCAGCAGCTTACGTGGGGGCCAGAACACCGGGGAGCTGTTTTTT	CASSLRGGQNTGELFF
many	TRBV7-6	TRBJ2-1	NA	TGTGCCAGCAGCTTAGGCCTACCGTCCTACAATGAGCAGTTCTTC	CASSLGLPSYNEQFF
many	TRBV12-3/TRBV12-4	TRBJ2-1	TRBD2	TGTGCCAGCAGTTTGGGGATAGGCGGGGGGCCACGATGGAATGAGCAGTTCTTC	CASSLGIGGGPRWNEQFF
many	TRBV6-6	TRBJ1-1	NA	TGTGCCAGCAGTTACACTCAGGGGATCACTGAAGCTTTCTTT	CASSYTQGITEAFF
many	TRBV20-1	TRBJ2-3	NA	TGCAGTGCTAGAGGTCGAGCGGGCATTCGCACAGATACGCAGTATTTT	CSARGRAGIRTDTQYF
many	TRBV6-4	TRBJ2-2	NA	TGTGCCAGCAGTCACACCAACACCGGGGAGCTGTTTTTT	CASSHTNTGELFF
many	TRBV11-2	TRBJ1-2	NA	TGTGCCAGCAGCTTAATTCAATGGGGCGCTAACTATGGCTACACCTTC	CASSLIQWGANYGYTF
many	TRBV7-2	TRBJ2-2	NA	TGTGCCAGCAGCCGAGTAGCGTGGAACACCGGGGAGCTGTTTTTT	CASSRVAWNTGELFF
NA	TRBV28	TRBJ1-6	NA	TGTGCCAGCAGTTTAGCAGGGAATAATTCACCCCTCCACTTT	CASSLAGNNSPLHF
many	TRBV12-3/TRBV12-4	TRBJ2-5	NA	TGTGCCAGCAGTCGACGCGTAGAGACCCAGTACTTC	CASSRRVETQYF
many	TRBV7-2	TRBJ2-1	NA	TGTGCCAGCAGCTTAGGACTAGTCGGGAATGAGCAGTTCTTC	CASSLGLVGNEQFF
many	TRBV6-1	TRBJ1-1	NA	TGTGCCAGCAGGACGAACCGGGGCACTGAAGCTTTCTTT	CASRTNRGTEAFF
few	TRBV20-1	TRBJ2-5	TRBD2	TGCAGTGCTAGAGAAGCGGGGGGGGGTTGGACCCAGTACTTC	CSAREAGGGWTQYF
NA	TRBV15	TRBJ2-1	NA	TGTGCCACCAGGACCGACAGGAGTTCCTACAATGAGCAGTTCTTC	CATRTDRSSYNEQFF
few	TRBV21-1	TRBJ1-2	NA	TGTGCCAGCAGCAAAGATCTCGACAGGGACTATGGCTACACCTTC	CASSKDLDRDYGYTF
NA	TRBV10-1	TRBJ1-1	NA	TGCGCCAGCAGTGAGGTCCGGAACACTGAAGCTTTCTTT	CASSEVRNTEAFF
many	TRBV6-2/TRBV6-3	TRBJ1-1	NA	TGTGCCAGCAGTCTACATGAGAACACTGAAGCTTTCTTT	CASSLHENTEAFF
many	TRBV12-5	TRBJ2-5	TRBD2	TGTGCTAGTGGCTCTAGCGGCCAAGAGACCCAGTACTTC	CASGSSGQETQYF
few	TRBV20-1	TRBJ1-6	NA	TGCAGTGCTAGTGACCGCAAATGGTCCTATAATTCACCCCTCCACTTT	CSASDRKWSYNSPLHF
many	TRBV4-3	TRBJ1-6	TRBD1	TGCGCCAGCAGCCAAGGCCTCAAAGGGACAGGGGGTTCACCCCTCCACTTT	CASSQGLKGTGGSPLHF
many	TRBV7-2	TRBJ1-1	TRBD1	TGTGCCAGCAGCTCGACAGGGGTAGGCACTGAAGCTTTCTTT	CASSSTGVGTEAFF
many	TRBV6-1	TRBJ2-3	TRBD2	TGTGCCAGCAGTGAAGGGACTAGCCACACAGATACGCAGTATTTT	CASSEGTSHTDTQYF
many	TRBV6-6	TRBJ2-3	NA	TGTGCCAGCAGTTACACGCAGTTTGCAGATACGCAGTATTTT	CASSYTQFADTQYF
many	TRBV6-4	TRBJ2-2	TRBD2	TGTGCCAGCACTATGACTAGCGGGGGGGACGCGAACACCGGGGAGCTGTTTTTT	CASTMTSGGDANTGELFF
many	TRBV7-8	TRBJ2-1	NA	TGTGCCAGCAGCTTAGCCCAAGGGCCATTGATCTATGAGCAGTTCTTC	CASSLAQGPLIYEQFF
many	TRBV19	TRBJ1-1	NA	TGTGCCAGTACCCCGGGTCCCCCCTCAGGCCAGATCACTGAAGCTTTCTTT	CASTPGPPSGQITEAFF
medium-sized	TRBV3-1	TRBJ2-5	NA	TGTGCCAGCAGCCAAGATCCTCGGGTGCGGGAAGAGACCCAGTACTTC	CASSQDPRVREETQYF
few	TRBV24-1	TRBJ2-2	TRBD1	TGTGCCACCAGTGATTCCCGCTCCCACAGGGGTCCGAACACCGGGGAGCTGTTTTTT	CATSDSRSHRGPNTGELFF
many	TRBV20-1	TRBJ2-3	TRBD2	TGCAGTGCTACCGGGACTAGCCTTAGCACAGATACGCAGTATTTT	CSATGTSLSTDTQYF
many	TRBV7-9	TRBJ1-5	TRBD1	TGTGCCAGCAGCTCCCAGGGGGACACCCGCAATCAGCCCCAGCATTTT	CASSSQGDTRNQPQHF
NA	TRBV7-2	TRBJ2-2	TRBD1	TGTGCCAGCAGCTTAGAAACAGGGGGTACCGGGGAGCTGTTTTTT	CASSLETGGTGELFF
many	TRBV2	TRBJ2-4	TRBD1	TGTGCCAGCAGTACGACAGGGGCCAAAAACATTCAGTACTTC	CASSTTGAKNIQYF
many	TRBV12-3/TRBV12-4	TRBJ1-1	TRBD1	TGTGCCAGCAGAAGGGGGCTGAGCACTGAAGCTTTCTTT	CASRRGLSTEAFF
NA	TRBV19	TRBJ2-7	NA	TGTGCCAGTAGTATCCAGGGGAACGAGCAGTACTTC	CASSIQGNEQYF